This T cell receptor beta chain emerged from a study of CD8 T cells in Susac syndrome. Reverse transcription of roughly 0.5 to 1 ug RNA was performed with random hexamers. TCRdb recomputed calls from the immunoSEQ multiplex PCR reads with MiXCR, one row per CDR3 protein. Of 150,000 to 200,000 distinct CDR3 sequences listed, just under 95% are singletons. TEMRA cells were FACS-enriched, while CD8+ and CD4+ T cells were negatively isolated. There are 16 residues in the CDR3. Germline-derived CDR1 and CDR2 are SGHRS and YFSETQ. The ends lost 0 bases at V and 5 bases at J; junction bases unmatched: 11. This sequence joins TRBV5-1 and TRBJ2-7, with 7 bases aligning to TRBD2. Sequenced material: CD4+ T cells from PBMCs. The TCR was taken from a human donor in good health. CDR3: CASSLGEGGGRDEQYF. In DNA, the CDR3 is TGCGCCAGCAGCTTGGGGGAAGGCGGGGGTCGCGACGAGCAGTACTTC.